Listed below are T cell receptor beta chains from one sample, sequenced in a study of blood T cell repertoires in COVID-19. TCRdb's copy holds only in-frame clones and misses some; the assay was immunoSEQ multiplex PCR. The sample consists of fewer than 250,000 clones, 85% to 90% of them appearing once. The material sequenced was PBMCs or T cells enriched from blood (not recorded which). The receptors shown here come from a man aged 25-40 years who had been exposed to COVID-19. Each CDR3 is given with its conserved first and last residue. The D gene is left open where the match is weak. Clone size is not always given. Where it is, it says once, few, many or a class for expanded clones.

d_call: NA
clone_size: NA
j_call: TRBJ1-4
v_call: TRBV7-6
cdr3_aa: CASSLDGGKLFF
cdr3_nt: TGTGCCAGCAGCTTAGACGGGGGAAAACTGTTTTTT

d_call: TRBD1
clone_size: NA
j_call: TRBJ2-5
v_call: TRBV24-1
cdr3_aa: CATSARPGQGSKETQYF
cdr3_nt: TGTGCCACCAGTGCCAGACCCGGACAGGGGAGTAAAGAGACCCAGTACTTC

d_call: TRBD1
clone_size: NA
j_call: TRBJ1-2
v_call: TRBV11-2
cdr3_aa: CASSFPGGKGYTF
cdr3_nt: TGTGCCAGCAGCTTTCCAGGGGGTAAAGGCTACACCTTC

d_call: TRBD1
clone_size: NA
j_call: TRBJ2-2
v_call: TRBV9
cdr3_aa: CASSVQGADTGELFF
cdr3_nt: TGTGCCAGCAGCGTACAGGGGGCCGACACCGGGGAGCTGTTTTTT

d_call: NA
clone_size: NA
j_call: TRBJ2-7
v_call: TRBV6-4
cdr3_aa: CASSESGTSYEQYF
cdr3_nt: TGTGCCAGCAGTGAGTCCGGGACATCATACGAGCAGTACTTC

d_call: NA
clone_size: NA
j_call: TRBJ1-5
v_call: TRBV11-2
cdr3_aa: CASSRGLSQPQHF
cdr3_nt: TGTGCCAGCAGCCGGGGACTCTCTCAGCCCCAGCATTTT

d_call: NA
clone_size: NA
j_call: TRBJ2-2
v_call: TRBV19
cdr3_aa: CASSSSGLNTGELFF
cdr3_nt: TGTGCCAGTTCGAGTTCTGGGCTGAACACCGGGGAGCTGTTTTTT

d_call: NA
clone_size: NA
j_call: TRBJ1-1
v_call: TRBV7-3
cdr3_aa: CASSLSGLTEAFF
cdr3_nt: TGTGCCAGCAGCTTAAGCGGGTTAACTGAAGCTTTCTTT

d_call: TRBD2
clone_size: NA
j_call: TRBJ2-3
v_call: TRBV18
cdr3_aa: CASSPLAGGRTDTQYF
cdr3_nt: TGTGCCAGCTCACCTCTAGCGGGGGGACGCACAGATACGCAGTATTTT

d_call: TRBD2
clone_size: few
j_call: TRBJ2-1
v_call: TRBV19
cdr3_aa: CASSISFGASGGLWNEQFF
cdr3_nt: TGTGCCAGTAGTATATCGTTCGGGGCTAGCGGGGGGTTGTGGAATGAGCAGTTCTTC

d_call: NA
clone_size: NA
j_call: TRBJ1-5
v_call: TRBV19
cdr3_aa: CASSMARDQPQHF
cdr3_nt: TGTGCCAGTAGTATGGCCAGGGATCAGCCCCAGCATTTT

d_call: TRBD1
clone_size: NA
j_call: TRBJ1-2
v_call: TRBV12-5
cdr3_aa: CASGLEPGQGATGYTF
cdr3_nt: TGTGCTAGTGGTTTGGAGCCGGGACAGGGGGCTACTGGCTACACCTTC

d_call: TRBD2
clone_size: NA
j_call: TRBJ2-7
v_call: TRBV5-5
cdr3_aa: CASSLLGTSSYEQYF
cdr3_nt: TGTGCCAGCAGCTTGCTTGGGACTAGCTCCTACGAGCAGTACTTC

d_call: TRBD1
clone_size: NA
j_call: TRBJ2-2
v_call: TRBV7-3
cdr3_aa: CASSPDRVITGELFF
cdr3_nt: TGTGCCAGCAGCCCCGACAGGGTGATCACCGGGGAGCTGTTTTTT

d_call: NA
clone_size: NA
j_call: TRBJ2-7
v_call: TRBV5-1
cdr3_aa: CASSLVGREVGEQYF
cdr3_nt: TGCGCCAGCAGCTTGGTGGGCAGGGAGGTTGGCGAGCAGTACTTC

d_call: NA
clone_size: NA
j_call: TRBJ2-7
v_call: TRBV6-1
cdr3_aa: CASSERAVEQYF
cdr3_nt: TGTGCCAGCAGTGAGCGGGCAGTCGAGCAGTACTTC

d_call: NA
clone_size: once
j_call: TRBJ1-5
v_call: TRBV15
cdr3_aa: CATSPGNFRQPQHF
cdr3_nt: TGTGCCACCAGCCCCGGGAATTTTAGACAGCCCCAGCATTTT

d_call: NA
clone_size: NA
j_call: TRBJ2-7
v_call: TRBV11-2
cdr3_aa: CASSLPWTAYEQYF
cdr3_nt: TGTGCCAGCAGCCTTCCTTGGACAGCCTACGAGCAGTACTTC

d_call: TRBD2
clone_size: once
j_call: TRBJ2-2
v_call: TRBV28
cdr3_aa: CASGLAGAWGGELFF
cdr3_nt: TGTGCCAGCGGACTAGCGGGGGCCTGGGGCGGGGAGCTGTTTTTT

d_call: NA
clone_size: NA
j_call: TRBJ1-1
v_call: TRBV5-8
cdr3_aa: CASSYEVGASTEAFF
cdr3_nt: TGTGCCAGCAGCTACGAGGTGGGGGCGAGCACTGAAGCTTTCTTT

d_call: TRBD2
clone_size: NA
j_call: TRBJ2-3
v_call: TRBV7-2
cdr3_aa: CASSLNGAGGPDTQYF
cdr3_nt: TGTGCCAGCAGCTTAAACGGGGCGGGGGGCCCAGATACGCAGTATTTT

d_call: TRBD1
clone_size: NA
j_call: TRBJ1-1
v_call: TRBV30
cdr3_aa: CAWNRGVNTEAFF
cdr3_nt: TGTGCCTGGAACAGGGGAGTGAACACTGAAGCTTTCTTT

d_call: NA
clone_size: few
j_call: TRBJ1-2
v_call: TRBV29-1
cdr3_aa: CSVEDGTTYGYTF
cdr3_nt: TGCAGCGTTGAAGATGGGACAACCTATGGCTACACCTTC

d_call: TRBD1
clone_size: NA
j_call: TRBJ2-2
v_call: TRBV5-1
cdr3_aa: CASSSDRGPGELFF
cdr3_nt: TGCGCCAGCAGTTCAGACAGGGGGCCCGGGGAGCTGTTTTTT

d_call: NA
clone_size: NA
j_call: TRBJ1-6
v_call: TRBV14
cdr3_aa: CASSLGGSFNSPLHF
cdr3_nt: TGTGCCAGCAGCCTCGGAGGGTCCTTCAATTCACCCCTCCACTTT

d_call: TRBD1
clone_size: NA
j_call: TRBJ2-7
v_call: TRBV7-8
cdr3_aa: CASSLLLNRGWDPYEQYF
cdr3_nt: TGTGCCAGCAGCTTACTACTCAACAGGGGATGGGATCCCTACGAGCAGTACTTC

d_call: NA
clone_size: NA
j_call: TRBJ1-3
v_call: TRBV3-1/TRBV3-2
cdr3_aa: CASSQNPGGRTGNTIYF
cdr3_nt: TGTGCCAGCAGCCAAAATCCCGGGGGGCGAACTGGAAACACCATATATTTT

d_call: NA
clone_size: NA
j_call: TRBJ2-2
v_call: TRBV12-5
cdr3_aa: CASGLVQARTGELFF
cdr3_nt: TGTGCTAGTGGTTTGGTCCAGGCTCGCACCGGGGAGCTGTTTTTT

d_call: TRBD1
clone_size: NA
j_call: TRBJ1-2
v_call: TRBV5-1
cdr3_aa: CASSAWDSKINGYTF
cdr3_nt: TGCGCCAGCAGCGCTTGGGACAGCAAAATTAATGGCTACACCTTC

d_call: NA
clone_size: NA
j_call: TRBJ1-1
v_call: TRBV5-1
cdr3_aa: CASSLGTALKWDTEAFF
cdr3_nt: TGCGCCAGCAGCTTGGGGACAGCTTTGAAATGGGACACTGAAGCTTTCTTT

d_call: NA
clone_size: NA
j_call: TRBJ2-3
v_call: TRBV9
cdr3_aa: CASSSPLVGGASTDTQYF
cdr3_nt: TGTGCCAGCAGCTCTCCCCTTGTCGGGGGAGCAAGCACAGATACGCAGTATTTT

d_call: NA
clone_size: NA
j_call: TRBJ1-2
v_call: TRBV5-6
cdr3_aa: CASSLRGYGYTF
cdr3_nt: TGTGCCAGCAGCTTGAGGGGCTATGGCTACACCTTC

d_call: NA
clone_size: once
j_call: TRBJ2-3
v_call: TRBV27
cdr3_aa: CASSLSTGTADTQYF
cdr3_nt: TGTGCCAGCAGTTTAAGTACAGGGACGGCAGATACGCAGTATTTT

d_call: NA
clone_size: NA
j_call: TRBJ2-4
v_call: TRBV4-1
cdr3_aa: CASSQGAGQRNIQYF
cdr3_nt: TGCGCCAGCAGCCAAGGAGCGGGACAAAGAAACATTCAGTACTTC

d_call: NA
clone_size: NA
j_call: TRBJ2-7
v_call: TRBV3-1/TRBV3-2
cdr3_aa: CASSAYGYEQYF
cdr3_nt: TGTGCCAGCAGCGCCTACGGCTACGAGCAGTACTTC

d_call: TRBD2
clone_size: NA
j_call: TRBJ2-1
v_call: TRBV6-5
cdr3_aa: CASSYSTSGREQFF
cdr3_nt: TGTGCCAGCAGTTACTCGACTAGCGGGAGAGAGCAGTTCTTC

d_call: TRBD1
clone_size: NA
j_call: TRBJ1-1
v_call: TRBV5-6
cdr3_aa: CASSPRTGRATEAFF
cdr3_nt: TGTGCCAGCAGCCCAAGGACAGGACGGGCAACTGAAGCTTTCTTT

d_call: NA
clone_size: NA
j_call: TRBJ2-7
v_call: TRBV1
cdr3_aa: CTSSQVQGLPVYEQYF
cdr3_nt: TGCACCAGCAGCCAAGTTCAGGGGTTACCCGTCTACGAGCAGTACTTC

d_call: NA
clone_size: NA
j_call: TRBJ1-5
v_call: TRBV2
cdr3_aa: CASSERGPRLGQPQHF
cdr3_nt: TGTGCCAGCAGTGAAAGGGGACCCCGACTAGGGCAGCCCCAGCATTTT

d_call: NA
clone_size: NA
j_call: TRBJ1-6
v_call: TRBV7-9
cdr3_aa: CASSFGDLGSPLHF
cdr3_nt: TGTGCCAGCAGCTTCGGAGACTTAGGTTCACCCCTCCACTTT

d_call: TRBD2
clone_size: NA
j_call: TRBJ2-3
v_call: TRBV7-6
cdr3_aa: CASSLAWRAGASTF
cdr3_nt: TGTGCCAGCAGCTTAGCGTGGCGAGCGGGGGCCTCCACTTTT

d_call: TRBD2
clone_size: few
j_call: TRBJ2-1
v_call: TRBV6-4
cdr3_aa: CASSAGGEGDEQFF
cdr3_nt: TGTGCCAGCAGTGCCGGGGGGGAGGGTGATGAGCAGTTCTTC

d_call: NA
clone_size: NA
j_call: TRBJ1-1
v_call: TRBV5-1
cdr3_aa: CASSLVGLSGTFF
cdr3_nt: TGCGCCAGCAGCTTGGTAGGGTTGTCGGGAACTTTCTTT

d_call: TRBD2
clone_size: NA
j_call: TRBJ2-5
v_call: TRBV13
cdr3_aa: CASSTGLAGGPRPQETQYF
cdr3_nt: TGTGCCAGCAGCACAGGACTAGCGGGGGGTCCGCGTCCTCAAGAGACCCAGTACTTC

d_call: NA
clone_size: NA
j_call: TRBJ1-5
v_call: TRBV7-9
cdr3_aa: CASSSGHPLSNQPQHF
cdr3_nt: TGTGCCAGCAGCTCTGGACACCCCCTTAGCAATCAGCCCCAGCATTTT

d_call: NA
clone_size: once
j_call: TRBJ1-6
v_call: TRBV2
cdr3_aa: CASSEWWGRPSSYNSPLHF
cdr3_nt: TGTGCCAGCAGTGAATGGTGGGGGCGGCCTAGCTCCTATAATTCACCCCTCCACTTT

d_call: TRBD1
clone_size: NA
j_call: TRBJ2-2
v_call: TRBV24-1
cdr3_aa: CATSDQETGETGELFF
cdr3_nt: TGTGCCACCAGTGATCAGGAGACAGGGGAAACCGGGGAGCTGTTTTTT

d_call: NA
clone_size: NA
j_call: TRBJ2-5
v_call: TRBV5-1
cdr3_aa: CASSLAPGRGQETQYF
cdr3_nt: TGCGCCAGCAGCTTGGCCCCGGGGCGGGGTCAAGAGACCCAGTACTTC

d_call: NA
clone_size: NA
j_call: TRBJ1-1
v_call: TRBV3-1/TRBV3-2
cdr3_aa: CASSRQDVGTEAFF
cdr3_nt: TGTGCCAGCAGCCGACAAGATGTGGGCACTGAAGCTTTCTTT

d_call: TRBD1
clone_size: NA
j_call: TRBJ1-4
v_call: TRBV4-2
cdr3_aa: CASSQGFGQGTLGKLFF
cdr3_nt: TGTGCCAGCAGCCAGGGCTTCGGACAGGGAACCCTTGGGAAACTGTTTTTT

d_call: TRBD1
clone_size: few
j_call: TRBJ1-6
v_call: TRBV5-1
cdr3_aa: CASSLGDRASPLHF
cdr3_nt: TGCGCCAGCAGCTTGGGCGACAGGGCTTCACCCCTCCACTTT

d_call: TRBD1
clone_size: once
j_call: TRBJ2-5
v_call: TRBV4-1
cdr3_aa: CASSQAPSTPGQETQYF
cdr3_nt: TGCGCCAGCAGCCAAGCTCCCTCCACCCCGGGACAGGAGACCCAGTACTTC

d_call: TRBD1
clone_size: NA
j_call: TRBJ2-2
v_call: TRBV25-1
cdr3_aa: CASSTGTGTTGELFF
cdr3_nt: TGTGCCAGCTCGACCGGGACAGGGACCACCGGGGAGCTGTTTTTT

d_call: NA
clone_size: NA
j_call: TRBJ1-5
v_call: TRBV6-6
cdr3_aa: CASQTSGSNQPQHF
cdr3_nt: TGTGCCAGCCAGACGTCCGGGTCCAATCAGCCCCAGCATTTT

d_call: NA
clone_size: NA
j_call: TRBJ1-5
v_call: TRBV27
cdr3_aa: CASSLVAQAQPQHF
cdr3_nt: TGTGCCAGCAGTTTAGTAGCACAGGCACAGCCCCAGCATTTT